The 10 T cell receptor beta chains below come from one sample, sequenced in a study of spatial heterogeneity in lung cancer. The time point is: blood at routine non-recurrence follow-up after resection. TCRdb processed the 5' RACE reads anew with MiXCR; each CDR3 protein has one entry. The sample records some 30,000 distinct CDR3 sequences, around 9.3% being singletons. The material was PBMCs, obtained at follow-up. The receptor source for this set is a female donor with early-stage non-small cell lung cancer.

The CDR3 sequence: CASSSQGEGTEAFF. CDR3 nucleotide sequence: TGTGCCAGCAGCTCACAGGGTGAGGGGACTGAAGCTTTCTTT. The chain has TRBV6-5 and TRBJ1-1, with TRBD1 as a possible D gene (6 bases). With 6 bases removed from V and 5 bases from J, the gap between germline ends came to 16 bases. This CDR3 is built from 14 residues. The germline V gene encodes CDR1 MNHEY and CDR2 SVGAGI.

This clonotype was counted ten times or more. The genes are TRBV9 and TRBJ2-3, with 8 bases aligning to TRBD2. The CDR3 sequence is 16 residues long. Trimming cost V 0 bases and J 1 base; bases outside gene matches: 4. CDR1 and CDR2 from the germline V gene are SGDLS and YYNGEE. The CDR3 region is CASSVGAGAGTDTQYF. DNA of the CDR3: TGTGCCAGCAGCGTAGGAGCGGGGGCGGGCACAGATACGCAGTATTTT.

This clonotype was detected many times. The DNA of the CDR3 is TGTGCCACCGCCGGGGATCCAATCTCCTACGAGCAGTACTTC. The encoded protein is CATAGDPISYEQYF. The genes are TRBV6-1 and TRBJ2-7, with D tentatively TRBD2 (5 bases). The CDR3 loop spans 14 amino acids. The V gene's germline CDR1 is MNHNS and CDR2 SASEGT. Trimming shortened V by 10 bases and J by 0 bases, and 16 bases separated the two germline ends.

This clonotype was observed a handful of times. This chain connects TRBV4-3 to TRBJ1-2; TRBD1 agrees at 9 bases. V gave up 1 base and J gave up 4 bases; unmatched junction bases: 7. CDR1 LGHNA and CDR2 YSLEER come from the germline V gene. This CDR3 comprises 16 residues. CDR3 DNA: TGCGCCAGCAGCCAAGGGGGAGGGACAGGGATCTATGGCTACACCTTC. The encoded protein is CASSQGGGTGIYGYTF.

This clonotype was seen a handful of times. An end of the junction differs from the germline gene, which may be a read error. V and J are TRBV6-2 or TRBV6-3 and TRBJ2-5, with a weak D call TRBD2 (5 bases). The CDR3 is 14 residues long. Germline V lookup: CDR1 MNHEY, CDR2 SVGEGT. The CDR3 reads CASSYTGPRETRYF. The CDR3 bases are TGTGCCAGCAGTTATACCGGGCCGAGGGAGACCCGGTACTTC.

The V gene is TRBV20-1, the J gene TRBJ2-3; the D gene is possibly TRBD2 (6 bases). This CDR3 is built from 13 residues. CDR1 and CDR2 (germline): DFQATT, SNEGSKA (reference sequence). Trimming left V 6 bases short and J 0 bases short, with 10 bases between. The DNA for the CDR3 is TGCAGTGCCCGGGGGTGGAGCACAGATACGCAGTATTTT. It specifies CSARGWSTDTQYF.

This clonotype was recorded many times. The genes are TRBV2 and TRBJ2-3; D unresolved. The germline V and J ends were trimmed by 2 bases and 5 bases, with 14 bases remaining between them. Germline V lookup: CDR1 SNHLY, CDR2 FYNNEI. This CDR3 is 15 amino acids long. CDR3 bases: TGTGCCAGCAGTGAATCAAGTTATTCGGTAGATACGCAGTATTTT. Translation gives CASSESSYSVDTQYF.

This clonotype was counted at least ten times. This CDR3 reads CASSFWDSPGEQYF. CDR3 DNA sequence: TGTGCCAGCAGTTTTTGGGACTCCCCGGGCGAGCAGTACTTC. The chain has TRBV27 and TRBJ2-7; tentative D call: TRBD2 (6 bases). The CDR3 is 14 amino acids. Germline lookup yields CDR1 MNHEY and CDR2 SMNVEV (reference sequence). The V and J ends lost 3 bases and 6 bases respectively, with 15 bases between them.

This clonotype came up many times. The chain couples TRBV7-9 to TRBJ1-2; D may be TRBD1 (5 bases). Trimming left V 5 bases short and J 5 bases short, with 12 bases between. CDR3 size: 13 residues. Per germline, CDR1 SEHNR and CDR2 FQNEAQ (reference sequence). The CDR3 reads CASSPQESYGYTF. CDR3 nucleotide sequence: TGTGCCAGCAGCCCACAGGAATCTTATGGCTACACCTTC. Drawing the rest from reference TRBV7-9 and TRBJ1-2, the complete variable domain is DTGVSQNPRHKITKRGQNVTFRCDPISEHNRLYWYRQTLGQGPEFLTYFQNEAQLEKSRLLSDRFSAERPKGSFSTLEIQRTEQGDSAMYLCASSPQESYGYTFGSGTRLTVV.

This clonotype came up a few times. V usage is TRBV28 and J usage is TRBJ2-7; no definite D call. The CDR3 sequence is 11 residues long. Germline V gives CDR1 MDHEN, CDR2 SYDVKM. Trimming took off 2 bases at V and 5 bases at J, with 4 bases between the two ends. CDR3 DNA: TGTGCCAGCAGTTTAATTCACGAGCAGTACTTC. Translated, it gives CASSLIHEQYF.